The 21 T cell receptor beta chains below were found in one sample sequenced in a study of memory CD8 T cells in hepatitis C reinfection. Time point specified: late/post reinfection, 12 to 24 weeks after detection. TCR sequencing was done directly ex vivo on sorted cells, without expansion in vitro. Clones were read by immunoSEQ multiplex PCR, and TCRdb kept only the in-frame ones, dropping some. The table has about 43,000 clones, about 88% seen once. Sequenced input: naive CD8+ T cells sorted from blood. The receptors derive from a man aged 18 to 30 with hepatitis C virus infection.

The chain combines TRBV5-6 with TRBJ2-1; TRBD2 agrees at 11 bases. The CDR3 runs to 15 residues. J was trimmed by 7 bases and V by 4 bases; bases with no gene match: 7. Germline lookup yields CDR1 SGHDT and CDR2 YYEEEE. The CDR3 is CASSPTSGSGNEQFF. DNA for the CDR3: TGTGCCAGCAGCCCAACTAGCGGGAGCGGGAATGAGCAGTTCTTC. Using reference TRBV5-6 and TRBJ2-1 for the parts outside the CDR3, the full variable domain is DAGVTQSPTHLIKTRGQQVTLRCSPKSGHDTVSWYQQALGQGPQFIFQYYEEEERQRGNFPDRFSGHQFPNYSSELNVNALLLGDSALYLCASSPTSGSGNEQFFGPGTRLTVL.

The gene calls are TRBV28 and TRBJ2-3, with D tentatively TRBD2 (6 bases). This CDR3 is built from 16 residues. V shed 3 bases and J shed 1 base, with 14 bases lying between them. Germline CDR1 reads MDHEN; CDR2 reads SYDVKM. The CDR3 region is CASSFNQLARTDTQYF. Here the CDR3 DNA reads TGTGCCAGCAGTTTCAACCAACTAGCCCGCACAGATACGCAGTATTTT.

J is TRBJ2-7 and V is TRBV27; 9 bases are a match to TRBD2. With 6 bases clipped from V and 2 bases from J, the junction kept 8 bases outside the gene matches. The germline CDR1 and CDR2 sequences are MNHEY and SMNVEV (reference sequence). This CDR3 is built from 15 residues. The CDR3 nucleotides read TGTGCCAGCAGGCTCGGGCTAGCGGGACCCTACGAGCAGTACTTC. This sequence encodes CASRLGLAGPYEQYF.

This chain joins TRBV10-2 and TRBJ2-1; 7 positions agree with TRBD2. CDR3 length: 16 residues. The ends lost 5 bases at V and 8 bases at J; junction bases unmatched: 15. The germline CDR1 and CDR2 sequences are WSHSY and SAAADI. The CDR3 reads CASSLRLAQGEDEQFF. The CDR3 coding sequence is TGCGCCAGCAGTCTAAGACTAGCTCAAGGTGAGGATGAGCAGTTCTTC.

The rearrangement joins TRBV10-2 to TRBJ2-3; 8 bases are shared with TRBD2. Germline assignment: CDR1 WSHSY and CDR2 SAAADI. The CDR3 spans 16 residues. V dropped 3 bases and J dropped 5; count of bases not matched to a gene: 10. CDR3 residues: CASSDPTSAGGDTQYF. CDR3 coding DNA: TGCGCCAGCAGTGACCCGACTAGCGCAGGAGGAGATACGCAGTATTTT.

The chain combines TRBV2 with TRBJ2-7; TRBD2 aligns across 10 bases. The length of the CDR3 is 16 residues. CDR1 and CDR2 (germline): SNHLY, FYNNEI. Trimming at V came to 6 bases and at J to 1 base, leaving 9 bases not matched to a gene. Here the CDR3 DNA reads TGTGCCAGCAGGGCGACTAGCGGGCGATCTTCCTACGAGCAGTACGTC. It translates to CASRATSGRSSYEQYV.

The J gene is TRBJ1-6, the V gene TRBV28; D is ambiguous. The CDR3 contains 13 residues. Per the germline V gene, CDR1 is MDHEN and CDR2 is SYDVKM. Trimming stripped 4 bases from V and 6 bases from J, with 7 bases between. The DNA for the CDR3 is TGTGCCAGCAGTTACGGGTTTAATTCACCCCTCCACTTT. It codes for CASSYGFNSPLHF.

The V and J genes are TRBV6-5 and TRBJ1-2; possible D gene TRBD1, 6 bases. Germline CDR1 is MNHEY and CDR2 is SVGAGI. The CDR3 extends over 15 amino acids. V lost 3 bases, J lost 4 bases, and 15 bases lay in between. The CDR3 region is CASSYGQGSGYGYTF. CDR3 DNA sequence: TGTGCCAGCAGTTATGGTCAGGGGAGCGGCTATGGCTACACCTTC.

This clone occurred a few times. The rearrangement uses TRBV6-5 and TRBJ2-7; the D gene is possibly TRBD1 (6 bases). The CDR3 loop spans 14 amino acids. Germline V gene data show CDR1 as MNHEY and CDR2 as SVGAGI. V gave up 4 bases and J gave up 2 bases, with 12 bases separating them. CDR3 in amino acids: CASSSQRQAYEQYF. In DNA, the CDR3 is TGTGCCAGCAGTTCCCAGCGACAGGCCTACGAGCAGTACTTC.

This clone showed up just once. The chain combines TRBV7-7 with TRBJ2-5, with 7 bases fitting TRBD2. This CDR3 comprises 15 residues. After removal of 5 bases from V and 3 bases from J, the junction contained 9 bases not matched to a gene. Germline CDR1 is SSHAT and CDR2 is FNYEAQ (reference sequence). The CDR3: CASSSRPSGKETQYF. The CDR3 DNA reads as TGTGCCAGCAGCAGTAGGCCTAGCGGAAAAGAGACCCAGTACTTC.

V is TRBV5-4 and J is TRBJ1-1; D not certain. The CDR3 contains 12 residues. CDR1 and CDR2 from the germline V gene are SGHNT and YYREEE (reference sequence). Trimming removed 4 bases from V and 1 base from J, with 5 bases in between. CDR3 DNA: TGTGCCAGCAGCGCCGGGAACACTGAAGCTTTCTTT. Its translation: CASSAGNTEAFF.

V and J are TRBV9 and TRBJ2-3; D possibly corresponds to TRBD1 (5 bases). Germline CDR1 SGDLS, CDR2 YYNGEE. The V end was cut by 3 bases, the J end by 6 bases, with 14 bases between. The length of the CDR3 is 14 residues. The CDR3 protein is CASSATAPRDTQYF. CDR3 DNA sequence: TGTGCCAGCAGCGCGACAGCTCCTCGGGATACGCAGTATTTT.

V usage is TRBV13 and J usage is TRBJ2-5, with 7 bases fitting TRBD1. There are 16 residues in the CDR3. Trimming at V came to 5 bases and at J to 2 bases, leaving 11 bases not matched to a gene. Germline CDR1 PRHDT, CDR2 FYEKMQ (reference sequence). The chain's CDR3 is CASSVRTGKQQETQYF. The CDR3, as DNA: TGTGCCAGCAGCGTGCGGACAGGAAAGCAGCAAGAGACCCAGTACTTC.

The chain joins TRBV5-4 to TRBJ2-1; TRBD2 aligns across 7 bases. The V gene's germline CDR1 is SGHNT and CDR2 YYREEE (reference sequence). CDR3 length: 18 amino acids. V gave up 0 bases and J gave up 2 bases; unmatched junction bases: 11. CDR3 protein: CASSLALWASGAYNEQFF. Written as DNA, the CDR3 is TGTGCCAGCAGCTTGGCCTTGTGGGCTAGCGGAGCCTACAATGAGCAGTTCTTC.

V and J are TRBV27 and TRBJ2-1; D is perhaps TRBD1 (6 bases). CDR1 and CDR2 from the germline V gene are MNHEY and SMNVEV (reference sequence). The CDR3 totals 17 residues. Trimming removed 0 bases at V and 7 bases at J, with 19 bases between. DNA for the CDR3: TGTGCCAGCAGTTTATCCATTCCAAGGGGGAAGGGAAATGAGCAGTTCTTC. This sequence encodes CASSLSIPRGKGNEQFF.

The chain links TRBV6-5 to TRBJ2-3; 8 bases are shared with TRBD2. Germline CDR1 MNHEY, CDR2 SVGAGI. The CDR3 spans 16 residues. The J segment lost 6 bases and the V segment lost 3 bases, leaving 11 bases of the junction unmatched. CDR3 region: CASSYGVAGLSDTQYF. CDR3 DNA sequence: TGTGCCAGCAGTTATGGGGTAGCGGGGTTGTCCGATACGCAGTATTTT.

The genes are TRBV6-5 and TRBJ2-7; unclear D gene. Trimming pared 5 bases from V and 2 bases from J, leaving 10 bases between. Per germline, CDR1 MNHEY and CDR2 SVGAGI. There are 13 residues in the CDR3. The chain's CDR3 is CASSGHFAYEQYF. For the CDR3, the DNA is TGTGCCAGCAGTGGCCATTTCGCCTACGAGCAGTACTTC.

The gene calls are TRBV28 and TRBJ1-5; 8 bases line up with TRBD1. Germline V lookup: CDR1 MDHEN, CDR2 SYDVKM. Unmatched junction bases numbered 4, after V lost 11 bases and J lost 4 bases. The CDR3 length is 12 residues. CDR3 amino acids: CASDRGNQPQHF. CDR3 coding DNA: TGTGCCTCAGACAGGGGAAATCAGCCCCAGCATTTT.

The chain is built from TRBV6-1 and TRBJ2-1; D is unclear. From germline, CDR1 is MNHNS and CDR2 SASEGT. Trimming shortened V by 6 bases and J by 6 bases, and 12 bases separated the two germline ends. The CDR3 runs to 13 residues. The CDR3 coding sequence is TGTGCCAGCAGGACCAGTGACTCCAATGAGCAGTTCTTC. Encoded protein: CASRTSDSNEQFF.

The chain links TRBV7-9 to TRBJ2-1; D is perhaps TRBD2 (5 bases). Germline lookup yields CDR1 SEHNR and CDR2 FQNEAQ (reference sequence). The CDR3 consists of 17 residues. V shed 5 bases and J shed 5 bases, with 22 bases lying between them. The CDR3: CASSPRALGARDNEQFF. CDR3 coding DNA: TGTGCCAGCAGCCCGAGGGCCCTTGGTGCCCGGGACAATGAGCAGTTCTTC. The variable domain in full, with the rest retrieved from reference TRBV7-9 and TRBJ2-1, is DTGVSQNPRHKITKRGQNVTFRCDPISEHNRLYWYRQTLGQGPEFLTYFQNEAQLEKSRLLSDRFSAERPKGSFSTLEIQRTEQGDSAMYLCASSPRALGARDNEQFFGPGTRLTVL.

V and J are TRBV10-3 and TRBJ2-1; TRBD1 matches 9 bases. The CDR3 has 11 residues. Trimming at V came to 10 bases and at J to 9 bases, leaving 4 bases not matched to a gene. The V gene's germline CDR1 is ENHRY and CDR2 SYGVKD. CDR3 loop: CATGTGLEQFF. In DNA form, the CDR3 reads TGTGCCACGGGGACAGGGCTTGAGCAGTTCTTC.